Listed below are T cell receptor beta chains from one sample, sequenced in a study of blood T cell repertoires in COVID-19. Here immunoSEQ multiplex PCR was the method, and the copy in TCRdb shows in-frame clones only, minus some. Among over 150,000 clones listed, roughly 80% were seen once. Input material: peripheral blood. These receptors all come from a woman aged 55 to 70 with acute or convalescent COVID-19. The conserved cysteine and the conserved F or W are not part of the CDR3 here.

v_gene: TRBV6-5
j_gene: TRBJ1-6
CDR3aa: ASIRTGGNNSPLH

v_gene: TRBV7-9
j_gene: TRBJ2-1
CDR3aa: ASSLRFGTSGAIEQF

v_gene: TRBV7-9
j_gene: TRBJ1-2
CDR3aa: ASSLTSLDYGYT

v_gene: TRBV20-1
j_gene: TRBJ1-5
CDR3aa: SASASHYSNQPQH

v_gene: TRBV2
j_gene: TRBJ1-2
CDR3aa: ASSDTGLSGYT

v_gene: TRBV28
j_gene: TRBJ1-1
CDR3aa: ASSLTGGSWNTEAF

v_gene: TRBV9
j_gene: TRBJ2-2
CDR3aa: ASSPNPSGGAIGELF

v_gene: TRBV29-1
j_gene: TRBJ1-2
CDR3aa: SAGLNYGYT

v_gene: TRBV28
j_gene: TRBJ1-1
CDR3aa: ASSPADRDPEAF

v_gene: TRBV18
j_gene: TRBJ1-3
CDR3aa: ASSPGQGAAGNTIY

v_gene: TRBV3-1/TRBV3-2
j_gene: TRBJ1-4
CDR3aa: ASSQVRDNNEKLF

v_gene: TRBV2
j_gene: TRBJ2-7
CDR3aa: ASSGDTDYEQY

v_gene: TRBV18
j_gene: TRBJ2-1
CDR3aa: ASSPRTGVSYNEQF

v_gene: TRBV6-4
j_gene: TRBJ1-2
CDR3aa: ASSATGTGPYGYT

v_gene: TRBV4-1
j_gene: TRBJ1-4
CDR3aa: ASSPRTIRVREKLF

v_gene: TRBV19
j_gene: TRBJ1-4
CDR3aa: ASSGLNDYQLF

v_gene: TRBV12-3/TRBV12-4
j_gene: TRBJ2-5
CDR3aa: ASSAGETQY

v_gene: TRBV5-1
j_gene: TRBJ1-1
CDR3aa: ASSFEMNTEAF

v_gene: TRBV28
j_gene: TRBJ1-1
CDR3aa: ASDSNTEAF

v_gene: TRBV7-9
j_gene: TRBJ2-3
CDR3aa: ASSFGDTPDTQY

v_gene: TRBV15
j_gene: TRBJ2-1
CDR3aa: ATSSGEFNEQF

v_gene: TRBV2
j_gene: TRBJ1-1
CDR3aa: ASTKEGTGDAF

v_gene: TRBV5-1
j_gene: TRBJ1-6
CDR3aa: ASSLVGSSYNSPLH

v_gene: TRBV6-7
j_gene: TRBJ1-5
CDR3aa: ASSHNTQGDNQPQH

v_gene: TRBV10-3
j_gene: TRBJ1-2
CDR3aa: AISGDRENYGYT

v_gene: TRBV19
j_gene: TRBJ1-2
CDR3aa: ASSLGGYYGYT

v_gene: TRBV27
j_gene: TRBJ2-1
CDR3aa: ASSRGLAGGPITWNEQF

v_gene: TRBV2
j_gene: TRBJ1-5
CDR3aa: ASSPGTGFRAQH

v_gene: TRBV5-1
j_gene: TRBJ2-2
CDR3aa: ASSLDSRELF

v_gene: TRBV21-1
j_gene: TRBJ1-3
CDR3aa: ASSKRVGGVSSGNTIY

v_gene: TRBV11-2
j_gene: TRBJ1-4
CDR3aa: ASSFGQGNEKLF

v_gene: TRBV19
j_gene: TRBJ1-5
CDR3aa: ASSNELPMSQPQH

v_gene: TRBV9
j_gene: TRBJ1-1
CDR3aa: ASSVGQMNTEAF

v_gene: TRBV25-1
j_gene: TRBJ2-2
CDR3aa: ASSGGGELF